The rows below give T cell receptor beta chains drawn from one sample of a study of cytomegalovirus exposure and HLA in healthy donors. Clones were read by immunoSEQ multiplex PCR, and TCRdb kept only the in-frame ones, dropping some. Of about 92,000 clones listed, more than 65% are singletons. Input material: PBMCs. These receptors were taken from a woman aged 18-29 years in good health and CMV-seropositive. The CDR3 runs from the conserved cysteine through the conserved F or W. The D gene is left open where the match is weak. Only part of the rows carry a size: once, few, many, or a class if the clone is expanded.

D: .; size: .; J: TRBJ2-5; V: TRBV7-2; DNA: TGTGCCAGCAGCTTAGTGTTTACAGGGACCCAGTACTTC; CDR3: CASSLVFTGTQYF
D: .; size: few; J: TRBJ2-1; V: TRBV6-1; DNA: TGTGCCAGCAGTCGCACAGTTAGCTCCTACAATGAGCAGTTCTTC; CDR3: CASSRTVSSYNEQFF
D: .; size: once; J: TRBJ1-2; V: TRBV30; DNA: TGTGCCTGGGAGTTACTGACAGACCCTAACTATGGCTACACCTTC; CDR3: CAWELLTDPNYGYTF
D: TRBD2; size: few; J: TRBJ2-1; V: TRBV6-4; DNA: TGTGCCAGCAGTGACGGACTAGCGGGAGGAAGGTCTAACAATGAGCAGTTCTTC; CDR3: CASSDGLAGGRSNNEQFF
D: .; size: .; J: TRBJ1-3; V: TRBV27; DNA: TGTGCCAGCAGTTTAAAGGGTGGACAGCGATTCTCTGGAAACACCATATATTTT; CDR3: CASSLKGGQRFSGNTIYF
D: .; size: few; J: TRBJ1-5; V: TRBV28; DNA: TGTGCCAGCAGTTTGCCGAACGTAGGCAATCAGCCCCAGCATTTT; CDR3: CASSLPNVGNQPQHF
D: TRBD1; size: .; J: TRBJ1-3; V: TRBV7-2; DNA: TGTGCCAGCAGCGATTCCCCCGGGACAGGGGCGCGGGGTGGAAACACCATATATTTT; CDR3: CASSDSPGTGARGGNTIYF
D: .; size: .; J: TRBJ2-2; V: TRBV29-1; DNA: TGCAGCGTTGAAGTGGCTAGCACGAACACCGGGGAGCTGTTTTTT; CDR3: CSVEVASTNTGELFF
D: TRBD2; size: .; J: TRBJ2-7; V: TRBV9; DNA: TGTGCCAGCAGCCCAGCCCTTCCTAGCGGGAGTTCCCCTCGGTCCCTCGAGCAGTACTTC; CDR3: CASSPALPSGSSPRSLEQYF
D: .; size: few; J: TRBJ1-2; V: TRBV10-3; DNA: TGTGCCATCAGTCGACTCATCTATGGCTACACCTTC; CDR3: CAISRLIYGYTF
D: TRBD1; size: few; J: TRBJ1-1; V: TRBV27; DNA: TGTGCCAGCAGTTTCCAGGGGGCCACTGAAGCTTTCTTT; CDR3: CASSFQGATEAFF
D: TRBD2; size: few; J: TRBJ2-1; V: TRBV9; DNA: TGTGCCAGCAGCGTAGTAGCGGGAGGGGTAAATGAGCAGTTCTTC; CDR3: CASSVVAGGVNEQFF
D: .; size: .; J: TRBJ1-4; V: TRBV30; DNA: TGTGCCTGGAGTGTAGGGGTTAATGAAAAACTGTTTTTT; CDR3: CAWSVGVNEKLFF
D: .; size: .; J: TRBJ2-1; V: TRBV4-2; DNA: TGTGCCAGCAGCCCGTACCCCCCTAGCCGTAGCTCCTACAATGAGCAGTTCTTC; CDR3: CASSPYPPSRSSYNEQFF
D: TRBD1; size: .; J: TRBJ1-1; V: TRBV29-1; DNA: TGCAGCGTTGAAGATATTCGAGGGGGCGACAGGGTGGTAAGCACTGAAGCTTTCTTT; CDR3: CSVEDIRGGDRVVSTEAFF
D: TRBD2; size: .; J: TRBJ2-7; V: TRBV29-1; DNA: TGCAGCTGGGCGGGACTAGCGGGGGCCGAGCAGTACTTC; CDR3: CSWAGLAGAEQYF
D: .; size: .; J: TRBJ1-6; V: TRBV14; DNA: TGTGCCAGCAACCTCGCGGGAACTAATTCACCCCTCCACTTT; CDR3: CASNLAGTNSPLHF
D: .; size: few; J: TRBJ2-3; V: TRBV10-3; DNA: TGTGCCATCAGTGAACGGTTCCGCACAGATACGCAGTATTTT; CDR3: CAISERFRTDTQYF
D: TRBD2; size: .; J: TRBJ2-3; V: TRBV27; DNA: TGTGCCAGTCGCCGCGGGACTAGCGGCCTCACAGATACGCAGTATTTT; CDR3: CASRRGTSGLTDTQYF
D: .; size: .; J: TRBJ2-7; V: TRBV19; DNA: TGTGCCAGTAGTTTAACAGGACCCGACTACGAGCAGTACTTC; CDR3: CASSLTGPDYEQYF
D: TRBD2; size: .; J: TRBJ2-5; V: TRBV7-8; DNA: TGTGCCAGCAGCCCTAGCGGGAGGGCCCAAGAGACCCAGTACTTC; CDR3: CASSPSGRAQETQYF
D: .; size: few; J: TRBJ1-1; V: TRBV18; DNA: TGTGCCAGCTCACCACCCGAAAAGCGGTACACTGAAGCTTTCTTT; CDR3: CASSPPEKRYTEAFF
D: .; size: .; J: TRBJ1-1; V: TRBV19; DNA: TGTGCCAGCAGACTTCTCGACAGGAACACTGAAGCTTTCTTT; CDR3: CASRLLDRNTEAFF
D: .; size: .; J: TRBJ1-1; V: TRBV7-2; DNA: TGTGCCAGCAGCTACGCCGGGATTGAAGCTTTCTTT; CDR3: CASSYAGIEAFF